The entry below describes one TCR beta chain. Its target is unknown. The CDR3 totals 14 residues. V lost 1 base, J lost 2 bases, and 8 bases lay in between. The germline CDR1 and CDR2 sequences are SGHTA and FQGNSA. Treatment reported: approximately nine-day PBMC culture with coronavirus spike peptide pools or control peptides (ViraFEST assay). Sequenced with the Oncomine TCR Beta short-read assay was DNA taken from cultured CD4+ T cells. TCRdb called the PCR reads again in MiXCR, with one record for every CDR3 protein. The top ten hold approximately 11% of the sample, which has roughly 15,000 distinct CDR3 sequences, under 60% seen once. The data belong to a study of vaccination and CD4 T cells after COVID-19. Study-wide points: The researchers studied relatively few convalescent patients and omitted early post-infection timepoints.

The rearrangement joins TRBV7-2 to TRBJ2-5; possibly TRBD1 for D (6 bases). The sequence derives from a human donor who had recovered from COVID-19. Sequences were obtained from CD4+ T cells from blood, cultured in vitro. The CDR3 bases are TGTGCCAGCAGCTTAGTCACAGGGCAAGAGACCCAGTACTTC. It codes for CASSLVTGQETQYF.